Listed below are T cell receptor beta chains from one sample, sequenced in a study of control samples from healthy donors and cancer patients. Data came from immunoSEQ multiplex PCR; TCRdb stores just in-frame clones and leaves some out. Of 100,000 to 150,000 clones listed, roughly 90% are singletons. Sequencing used blood. All receptors come from a woman in her fifties or sixties in good health. Both conserved end residues are trimmed from each CDR3. D genes are given only for firm matches.

V	J	D	CDR3
TRBV10-1	TRBJ2-2	NA	ASSEFGGTGELF
TRBV4-2	TRBJ2-4	NA	ASSQEFLGILAKNIQY
TRBV28	TRBJ1-1	TRBD1	ASVPRGRGLTEAF
TRBV6-2/TRBV6-3	TRBJ1-5	NA	ASSDWRNQPQH
TRBV19	TRBJ1-1	NA	ASSPQPRSHSEAF
TRBV10-3	TRBJ2-3	NA	AISELLLADTQY
TRBV27	TRBJ2-6	NA	ASRELGGSGANVLT
TRBV12-5	TRBJ1-1	TRBD1	ASGFRGGVAF
TRBV21-1	TRBJ1-2	NA	ASSKTPGRVTKFYGYT
TRBV30	TRBJ1-6	TRBD1	AWGQGSSNSPLH
TRBV12-3/TRBV12-4	TRBJ1-2	TRBD1	ASRSRQGDGYT
TRBV18	TRBJ1-1	NA	ASSHSRDTEAF
TRBV6-1	TRBJ2-7	TRBD2	ASSEASTSGRGYEQY
TRBV13	TRBJ2-5	NA	ASSLSPQQETQY
TRBV18	TRBJ2-7	TRBD2	ASSPAGTSRKYEQY
TRBV2	TRBJ1-1	NA	ASSRQVEATEAF
TRBV29-1	TRBJ2-4	TRBD1	SADRGAKNIQY
TRBV27	TRBJ1-2	NA	ASRVSFTTNYGYT
TRBV11-2	TRBJ1-1	NA	ASSPGADEAF
TRBV6-6	TRBJ1-2	NA	ASTPREGARGGYT
TRBV3-1/TRBV3-2	TRBJ1-1	NA	ASSQGTAQNTEAF
TRBV18	TRBJ1-2	TRBD1	ASSPVRTGGSVGYT
TRBV3-1/TRBV3-2	TRBJ2-3	TRBD2	ASSPTSGRADTQY
TRBV2	TRBJ2-7	TRBD2	ASSGGGLADSYEQY